One sample yielded the 26 T cell receptor beta chains listed below, sequenced in a study of blood T cell repertoires in COVID-19. TCRdb keeps only in-frame clones here, not all; method: immunoSEQ multiplex PCR. This table holds about 150,000 clones, approximately 86% found once. The sequencing sample was made of peripheral blood. These receptors were taken from a woman aged 55-75 years with active or convalescent COVID-19.

In this sample, this clone turned up a few times. The chain employs TRBV12-3 or TRBV12-4 and TRBJ1-2, with TRBD1 identical over 7 bases. The CDR3 covers 13 residues. V lost 3 bases to trimming and J lost 8 bases; unmatched junction nucleotides: 6. In DNA, the CDR3 is TGTGCCAGCAGTTTGGAAGGGGGCTCAGGCTACACCTTC. Translation gives CASSLEGGSGYTF.

The genes are TRBV11-3 and TRBJ1-5, with a weak D call TRBD1 (5 bases). Germline V gene data show CDR1 as SGHNT and CDR2 as YENEEA. Trimming cost V 6 bases and J 9 bases, with 24 bases left between them. CDR3 length: 16 amino acids. The CDR3 region is CASSPPQTVLLRPQHF. The CDR3 region has the DNA TGTGCCAGCAGTCCCCCGCAGACAGTCTTGTTAAGGCCCCAGCATTTT. The whole variable domain, filled in from reference TRBV11-3 and TRBJ1-5, reads EAGVVQSPRYKIIEKKQPVAFWCNPISGHNTLYWYLQNLGQGPELLIRYENEEAVDDSQLPKDRFSAERLKGVDSTLKIQPAELGDSAVYLCASSPPQTVLLRPQHFGDGTRLSIL.

The chain carries TRBV7-8 and TRBJ2-3; D is perhaps TRBD2 (6 bases). V lost 5 bases and J 6 bases, leaving 15 bases between the germline ends. Germline CDR1 reads SGHVS; CDR2 reads FQNEAQ. This CDR3 is 14 amino acids long. CDR3 nucleotides: TGTGCCAGCAGCCGTGGGAGGACCGTGGATACGCAGTATTTT. The encoded protein is CASSRGRTVDTQYF.

The chain links TRBV3-1 (or the pseudogene TRBV3-2) to TRBJ1-1; no clear D gene. Per the germline V gene, CDR1 is LGHDT and CDR2 is YNNKEL (reference sequence). Trimming took off 8 bases at V and 1 base at J, with 8 bases between the two ends. The CDR3 runs 12 residues. Here the CDR3 DNA reads TGTGCCAGCCAGAGGGCGAACACTGAAGCTTTCTTT. Translation: CASQRANTEAFF.

The genes are TRBV30 and TRBJ1-1; a possible D gene is TRBD1 (5 bases). Trimming shortened V by 4 bases and J by 0 bases, and 9 bases separated the two germline ends. This CDR3 is built from 13 residues. CDR1 GTSNPN and CDR2 SVGIG come from the germline V gene (reference sequence). CDR3 sequence (DNA): TGTGCCTGGACAGGGAATATGAACACTGAAGCTTTCTTT. This codes for CAWTGNMNTEAFF.

In its sample, this clone was seen a few times. This sequence joins TRBV5-4 and TRBJ2-3; TRBD2 aligns across 7 bases. The CDR3 covers 16 residues. The trim removed 4 bases at V and 4 bases at J, leaving 12 bases unmatched. The germline V gene has CDR1 SGHNT and CDR2 YYREEE (reference sequence). CDR3 residues: CASSLGEGLEADTQYF. CDR3 sequence (DNA): TGTGCCAGCAGCCTCGGGGAAGGACTAGAGGCAGATACGCAGTATTTT.

The J gene is TRBJ2-7, the V gene TRBV4-1; TRBD1 aligns across 9 bases. Germline V CDR1 and CDR2: MGHRA, YSYEKL. V dropped 0 bases and J dropped 3; count of bases not matched to a gene: 9. The CDR3 contains 17 residues. The CDR3 sequence: CASSQESVGQGLYEQYF. Here the CDR3 DNA reads TGCGCCAGCAGCCAAGAATCCGTCGGACAGGGGCTCTACGAGCAGTACTTC.

This chain uses TRBV19 with TRBJ1-1; no definite D call. The CDR3 runs to 13 residues. The V end lost 3 bases, the J end lost 5 bases, and 10 bases lay between the germline ends. Germline CDR1 and CDR2: LNHDA and SQIVND (reference sequence). CDR3 in DNA: TGTGCCAGTAGTATGCGGGGTGGAACTGAAGCTTTCTTT. It codes for CASSMRGGTEAFF.

The chain combines TRBV9 with TRBJ2-3, with D hard to call. CDR3 length equals 15 residues. V was pared by 4 bases and J by 4 bases, with 16 bases between. Germline-derived CDR1 and CDR2 are SGDLS and YYNGEE. Here the CDR3 reads CASSLSSTRADTQYF. DNA for the CDR3: TGTGCCAGCAGCCTCTCCTCGACTCGAGCAGATACGCAGTATTTT.

The gene calls are TRBV29-1 and TRBJ2-1, with D possibly matching TRBD1 (6 bases). There are 14 residues in the CDR3. V was pared by 4 bases and J by 8 bases, with 18 bases between. Looked up from germline, CDR1 is SQVTM and CDR2 is ANQGSEA. This CDR3 reads CSVARQGKLDEQFF. The CDR3 DNA follows: TGCAGCGTTGCCCGGCAGGGGAAATTGGATGAGCAGTTCTTC.

The J gene is TRBJ1-1, the V gene TRBV30; D is unresolved. This CDR3 is 14 amino acids long. CDR1 is GTSNPN, CDR2 SVGIG, per germline (reference sequence). V was cut by 2 bases and J by 10 bases, with 20 bases left in between. In nucleotides, the CDR3 is TGTGCCTGGAGTCCCACCTGGCAACCGCCCCGAGCTTTCTTT. As protein: CAWSPTWQPPRAFF.

The chain combines TRBV5-8 with TRBJ1-2; D may be TRBD1 (6 bases). The CDR3 contains 13 residues. Per the germline V gene, CDR1 is SGHTS and CDR2 is YDEGEE. V was pared by 2 bases and J by 7 bases, with 12 bases between. The CDR3 loop is CASSLNRVGGYTF. Here the CDR3 DNA reads TGTGCCAGCAGCTTAAACAGGGTGGGTGGCTACACCTTC.

The CDR3 nucleotides read TGTGCCATCAGCCACGGGACAGGCTACGAGCAGTACTTC. It is translated as CAISHGTGYEQYF. This sequence joins TRBV10-3 and TRBJ2-7, with 8 bases identical to TRBD1. CDR3 length: 13 residues. Germline trimming cut 6 bases from V and 3 bases from J; bases unmatched to any gene: 4. Germline CDR1 and CDR2: ENHRY and SYGVKD.

The genes are TRBV5-1 and TRBJ2-1; TRBD2 aligns across 12 bases. Per germline, CDR1 SGHRS and CDR2 YFSETQ. This CDR3 contains 15 residues. V lost 3 bases and J lost 7; bases outside the gene matches: 5. The DNA for the CDR3 is TGCGCCAGCAGCTCTTTGACTAGCGGGGGTAATGAGCAGTTCTTC. The encoded protein is CASSSLTSGGNEQFF.

The J gene is TRBJ2-1, the V gene TRBV19; D gene ambiguous. The V gene lost 9 bases and the J gene lost 9 bases, with 3 bases spanning the gap. CDR3 size: 8 residues. Per the germline V gene, CDR1 is LNHDA and CDR2 is SQIVND (reference sequence). CDR3 bases: TGTGCCAGCCTTGAGCAGTTCTTC. It encodes CASLEQFF.

About this clone itself: Other DNA sequences from this sample encode an identical CDR3 as well. This chain connects TRBV5-1 to TRBJ1-5; possible D gene TRBD1, 6 bases. Germline V gene lookup returns CDR1 SGHRS and CDR2 YFSETQ. The CDR3 is 15 amino acids. The V and J ends lost 4 bases and 0 bases respectively, with 11 bases between them. CDR3 amino acids: CASSLTGNSNQPQHF. CDR3 nucleotides: TGCGCCAGCAGCCTGACAGGAAATAGCAATCAGCCCCAGCATTTT.

The chain joins TRBV5-5 to TRBJ2-2, with D perhaps matching TRBD2 (6 bases). The V gene's germline CDR1 is SGHKS and CDR2 YYEKEE (reference sequence). Trimming took off 3 bases at V and 1 base at J, with 19 bases between the two ends. This CDR3 is built from 18 residues. CDR3: CASSWWGDFGRNTGELFF. In nucleotides, the CDR3 is TGTGCCAGCAGCTGGTGGGGGGATTTTGGGAGGAACACCGGGGAGCTGTTTTTT.

The V gene is TRBV28, the J gene TRBJ1-2; D remains ambiguous. The CDR3 contains 13 residues. The germline gives CDR1 MDHEN, CDR2 SYDVKM. V lost 3 bases and J lost 3, with 8 bases in between. In DNA form, the CDR3 reads TGTGCCAGCAGTTTCGCGAGCTACTATGGCTACACCTTC. It encodes CASSFASYYGYTF.

This clone was recorded once. The chain is built from TRBV6-5 and TRBJ2-7; no firm D call. Germline CDR1 MNHEY, CDR2 SVGAGI. This CDR3 comprises 12 residues. Between the trimmed V and J ends, which lost 6 bases and 0 bases, there was a span of 6 bases. The CDR3 nucleotides read TGTGCCAGCAGCACAGCCTCCTACGAGCAGTACTTC. As protein: CASSTASYEQYF.

The rearrangement links TRBV9 to TRBJ1-1; 9 nucleotides match TRBD1. Looked up from germline, CDR1 is SGDLS and CDR2 is YYNGEE. The trim removed 4 bases at V and 0 bases at J, leaving 10 bases unmatched. The CDR3 extends over 17 amino acids. The CDR3 sequence is CASSSSRDRAMNTEAFF. The CDR3 region has the DNA TGTGCCAGCAGCTCCTCCCGGGACAGGGCGATGAACACTGAAGCTTTCTTT.

The rearrangement links TRBV7-2 to TRBJ2-7; tentative D call: TRBD2 (6 bases). Germline loops: CDR1 SGHTA, CDR2 FQGNSA. The germline V and J ends were trimmed by 5 bases and 0 bases, with 17 bases remaining between them. This CDR3 is 16 amino acids long. The CDR3 here is CASSPSRAGSSYEQYF. The CDR3 DNA reads TGTGCCAGCAGCCCGTCCCGCGCGGGGAGCTCCTACGAGCAGTACTTC.

The sample holds one count of this clone. This chain connects TRBV6-2 or TRBV6-3 to TRBJ2-5; 7 bases agree with TRBD2. The CDR3 has 13 residues. The germline V gene encodes CDR1 MNHEY and CDR2 SVGEGT. J was trimmed by 6 bases and V by 3 bases; bases with no gene match: 4. This CDR3 is CASSYLGGQTQYF. For the CDR3, the DNA is TGTGCCAGCAGTTATCTGGGAGGGCAGACCCAGTACTTC.

V usage is TRBV5-4 and J usage is TRBJ2-1, with TRBD2 matching over 11 bases. Germline V gene lookup returns CDR1 SGHNT and CDR2 YYREEE (reference sequence). The CDR3 length is 17 residues. J lost 1 base, V lost 2 bases, and 5 bases had no gene match. The CDR3: CASSLLAGARSYNEQFF. CDR3 bases: TGTGCCAGCAGCTTACTAGCGGGGGCCCGATCCTACAATGAGCAGTTCTTC.

The chain uses TRBV4-1 and TRBJ1-1; D remains ambiguous. V was clipped by 0 bases and J by 11 bases, with 10 bases between them. This CDR3 spans 12 amino acids. Germline-derived CDR1 and CDR2 are MGHRA and YSYEKL. The CDR3 protein is CASSQDGRLAFF. In nucleotides, the CDR3 is TGCGCCAGCAGCCAAGATGGCAGGCTGGCTTTCTTT.

V and J are TRBV5-8 and TRBJ2-3; D is ambiguous. Trimming took 0 bases from V and 2 from J, leaving 10 bases between them. The germline V gene encodes CDR1 SGHTS and CDR2 YDEGEE. The CDR3 has 15 amino acids. CDR3 residues: CASSLGQVDTDTQYF. In DNA form, the CDR3 reads TGTGCCAGCAGCTTGGGTCAGGTCGACACAGATACGCAGTATTTT.

The chain couples TRBV7-2 to TRBJ2-7, with D perhaps TRBD1 (6 bases). CDR1 is SGHTA, CDR2 FQGNSA, per germline. The CDR3 is 14 residues long. Trimming took 1 base from V and 3 from J, leaving 10 bases between them. CDR3 sequence: CASSLDGRGYEQYF. In DNA form, the CDR3 reads TGTGCCAGCAGCTTAGATGGCAGGGGCTACGAGCAGTACTTC.